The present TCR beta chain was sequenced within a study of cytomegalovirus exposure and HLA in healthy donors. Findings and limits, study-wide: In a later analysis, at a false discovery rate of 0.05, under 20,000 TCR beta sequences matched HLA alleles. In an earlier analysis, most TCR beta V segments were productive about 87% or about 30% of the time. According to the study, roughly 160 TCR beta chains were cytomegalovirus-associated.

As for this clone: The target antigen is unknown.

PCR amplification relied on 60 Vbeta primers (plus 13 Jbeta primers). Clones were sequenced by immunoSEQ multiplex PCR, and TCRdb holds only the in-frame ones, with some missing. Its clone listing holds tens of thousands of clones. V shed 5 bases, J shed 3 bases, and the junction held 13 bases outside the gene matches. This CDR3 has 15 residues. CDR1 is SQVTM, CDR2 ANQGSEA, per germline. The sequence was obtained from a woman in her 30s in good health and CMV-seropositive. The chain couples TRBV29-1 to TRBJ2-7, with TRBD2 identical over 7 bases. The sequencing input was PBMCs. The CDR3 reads CSVRGGSRSLYEQYF. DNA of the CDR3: TGCAGCGTTCGTGGCGGGAGTAGAAGCCTCTACGAGCAGTACTTC.